This TCR beta chain was observed in a study of memory CD4+ T cells and cytomegalovirus serostatus. Produced via immunoSEQ multiplex PCR; TCRdb's table is partial and in-frame only. Of 50,000 to 65,000 clones listed, approximately 80% were seen once; the top ten hold around 1.5%. Germline V lookup: CDR1 MNHEY, CDR2 SVGAGI. Trimming shortened V by 6 bases and J by 8 bases, and 22 bases separated the two germline ends. The CDR3 extends over 15 amino acids. Single viable CD3+CD4+CD8-CD45RO+ cells were sorted as the memory CD4+ T cells. The receptor's source is an adult in good health and CMV-seropositive. Sequencing was carried out using memory CD4+ T cells from blood. The chain recombines TRBV6-5 with TRBJ1-2; no definite D call. The CDR3 reads CASSYRTDPAGGYTF. The CDR3 nucleotides are TGTGCCAGCAGCTACCGGACTGACCCCGCGGGCGGCTACACCTTC.